The 10 T cell receptor beta chains below all came from one sample that was sequenced in a study of regulatory T cells in long-lasting Graves disease. The time point was: newly diagnosed GD, antithyroid drugs for less than 3 months. Scientists built the TCR library using RNA that was extracted from PBMCs. Assembly of TCR beta libraries relied on iRepertoire HTBI primers together with Arm-PCR of CDR3 regions. From the multiplex PCR reads, TCRdb called clonotypes with MiXCR, one entry per CDR3 protein. In the table there are hundreds of thousands of distinct CDR3 sequences, around 15% of which are singletons. The same data also went into a second study, on T cells in Graves' hyperthyroidism and ophthalmopathy.

Here the sequenced sample was peripheral blood mononuclear cells (PBMCs), taken at new diagnosis, from a patient treated with antithyroid drugs. The receptors come from a woman between 40 and 65 years old with Graves disease.

This clonotype has a count of ten or more. The chain combines TRBV28 with TRBJ2-4; D not certain. The CDR3 extends over 16 amino acids. V was shortened by 5 bases and J by 0 bases, with 14 bases between the two germline ends. Germline CDR1 and CDR2: MDHEN and SYDVKM. CDR3 residues: CASSPRRGLAKNIQYF. The CDR3 nucleotides are TGTGCCAGCAGTCCTCGCCGTGGGTTAGCCAAAAACATTCAGTACTTC.

The rearrangement uses TRBV2 and TRBJ2-3, with D possibly being TRBD2 (7 bases). Trimming removed 4 bases at V and 2 bases at J, with 13 bases between. The CDR3 has 15 residues. Germline V gives CDR1 SNHLY, CDR2 FYNNEI. The CDR3 sequence: CASSGAGAPTDTQYF. The CDR3 coding sequence is TGTGCCAGCAGTGGTGCGGGGGCCCCCACAGATACGCAGTATTTT.

This clonotype is a singleton in its sample. The chain employs TRBV7-2 and TRBJ1-5, with D perhaps matching TRBD1 (5 bases). V was pared by 11 bases and J by 5 bases, with 16 bases between. The CDR3 sequence is 13 residues long. Germline V gene data show CDR1 as SGHTA and CDR2 as FQGNSA. CDR3 residues: CAGTPWGDQPQHF. CDR3 DNA: TGTGCCGGCACTCCGTGGGGGGATCAGCCCCAGCATTTT.

At least ten counts were recorded for this clonotype. The chain has TRBV27 and TRBJ1-2; D is unresolved. V lost 6 bases, J lost 3 bases, and 14 bases lay in between. CDR1 is MNHEY and CDR2 is SMNVEV in the germline V gene (reference sequence). The CDR3 consists of 14 residues. The CDR3 bases are TGTGCCAGCAGCCCCTCCGATTCGGACTATGGCTACACCTTC. Translated, it gives CASSPSDSDYGYTF.

This clonotype was counted at least ten times. The V and J genes are TRBV6-2 or TRBV6-3 and TRBJ2-7, with D unclear. The CDR3 runs 13 residues. V shed 6 bases and J shed 3 bases, with 12 bases lying between them. CDR1 MNHEY and CDR2 SVGEGT come from the germline V gene. CDR3 loop: CASRRGYDYEQYF. CDR3 bases: TGTGCCAGCAGAAGAGGTTACGACTACGAGCAGTACTTC.

This clonotype was seen repeatedly, ten times or more. The rearrangement joins TRBV19 to TRBJ1-4; possibly TRBD1 for D (6 bases). V was clipped by 6 bases and J by 8 bases, with 7 bases between them. Per germline, CDR1 LNHDA and CDR2 SQIVND (reference sequence). CDR3 length: 11 residues. The CDR3 DNA reads as TGTGCCAGTAGACAGGGCGAAAAACTGTTTTTT. It codes for CASRQGEKLFF.

This rearrangement joins TRBV7-9 to TRBJ1-4; perhaps TRBD1 as D (5 bases). Germline assignment: CDR1 SEHNR and CDR2 FQNEAQ (reference sequence). V shed 2 bases and J shed 7 bases, with 17 bases lying between them. CDR3 length: 16 residues. Written as DNA, the CDR3 is TGTGCCAGCAGCTTACTTGTAGGCAGGGATGGTGAAAAACTGTTTTTT. It encodes CASSLLVGRDGEKLFF.

This clonotype was recorded at least ten times. The rearrangement joins TRBV6-5 to TRBJ1-5, with D maybe TRBD1 (5 bases). Trimming removed 0 bases at V and 1 base at J, with 16 bases between. Germline CDR1 reads MNHEY; CDR2 reads SVGAGI. The CDR3 contains 18 residues. In DNA, the CDR3 is TGTGCCAGCAGTTACTCCCTAATCGACAGAACAAGCAATCAGCCCCAGCATTTT. Protein: CASSYSLIDRTSNQPQHF.

This clonotype showed up many times. The rearrangement joins TRBV9 to TRBJ2-1; D possibly corresponds to TRBD2 (7 bases). V lost 0 bases and J lost 2, with 9 bases in between. Per germline, CDR1 SGDLS and CDR2 YYNGEE. The CDR3 is made up of 15 amino acids. The CDR3 DNA reads as TGTGCCAGCAGCGTAGCGGGGGGCCCCTACAATGAGCAGTTCTTC. Its protein product is CASSVAGGPYNEQFF.

J is TRBJ1-2 and V is TRBV20-1; TRBD1 is a possible D gene (6 bases). Germline V gene sequence: CDR1 DFQATT, CDR2 SNEGSKA (reference sequence). V was cut by 8 bases and J by 2 bases, with 15 bases left in between. This CDR3 is 13 amino acids long. CDR3 bases: TGCAGTCCCCAGGGGCAGGGAAACTATGGCTACACCTTC. It specifies CSPQGQGNYGYTF.